The subject of this entry is one TCR beta chain. Germline assignment: CDR1 SEHNR and CDR2 FQNEAQ (reference sequence). This CDR3 contains 15 residues. J was trimmed by 8 bases and V by 5 bases; bases with no gene match: 11. In the original workflow: Estimates of nucleated cell counts were drawn from the amplification of reference gene primers. Generated by immunoSEQ multiplex PCR, the TCRdb table keeps only in-frame clones and is missing some. V, J and clone size reflect that table, while D and trimming were determined from the DNA. The sample lists roughly 110,000 clones, roughly 81% occurring once. This record belongs to a study of blood T cell repertoires in COVID-19.

Sample: peripheral blood. The sequence derives from a human donor in a cohort sampled during active COVID-19. V and J are TRBV7-9 and TRBJ1-4, with 7 bases that match TRBD1. The chain's CDR3 is CASSTKQGMNEKLFF. The CDR3 region has the DNA TGTGCCAGCAGCACAAAACAGGGGATGAACGAAAAACTGTTTTTT.